The entry below gives a single T cell receptor (beta chain) sequence along with its context. This entry is derived from a study of blood T cell repertoires in COVID-19. Turning to the study itself: From T cells, B-cell-depleted T cells, or PBMCs came the material, which was cDNA or gDNA.

With 5 bases clipped from V and 7 bases from J, the junction kept 4 bases outside the gene matches. The CDR3 has 13 residues. Germline CDR1 reads PRHDT; CDR2 reads FYEKMQ (reference sequence). The repertoire was sequenced with immunoSEQ multiplex PCR; TCRdb's copy has only in-frame clones and lacks some. The data contain roughly 120,000 clones, roughly 82% of them seen just once; the ten biggest clones take up 9% to 14%. The chain recombines TRBV13 with TRBJ2-1, with TRBD2 matching 8 bases. Sequences were obtained from peripheral blood. This TCR came from a human donor in a cohort sampled during active COVID-19. The CDR3 coding sequence is TGTGCCAGCAGCCCCCAGCGGGGGAATGAGCAGTTCTTC. The encoded protein is CASSPQRGNEQFF.